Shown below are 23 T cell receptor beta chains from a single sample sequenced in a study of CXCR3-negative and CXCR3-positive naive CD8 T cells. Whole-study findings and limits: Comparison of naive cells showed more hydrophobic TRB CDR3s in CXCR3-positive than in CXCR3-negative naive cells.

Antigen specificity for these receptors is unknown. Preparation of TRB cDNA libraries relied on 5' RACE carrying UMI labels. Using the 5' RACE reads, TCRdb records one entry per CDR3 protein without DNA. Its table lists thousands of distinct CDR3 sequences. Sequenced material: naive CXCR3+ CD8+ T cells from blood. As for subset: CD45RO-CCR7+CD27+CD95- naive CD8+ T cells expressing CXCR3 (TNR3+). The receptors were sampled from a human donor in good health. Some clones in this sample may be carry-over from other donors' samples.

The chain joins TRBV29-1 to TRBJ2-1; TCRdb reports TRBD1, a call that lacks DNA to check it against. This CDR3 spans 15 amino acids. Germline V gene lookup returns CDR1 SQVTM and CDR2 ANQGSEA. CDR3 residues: CSVEDRRRGYNEQFF.

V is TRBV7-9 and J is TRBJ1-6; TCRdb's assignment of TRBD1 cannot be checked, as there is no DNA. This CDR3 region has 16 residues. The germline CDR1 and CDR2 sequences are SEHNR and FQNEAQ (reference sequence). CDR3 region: CASSLDRDRVTSPLHF. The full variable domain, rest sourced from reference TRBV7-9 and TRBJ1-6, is DTGVSQNPRHKITKRGQNVTFRCDPISEHNRLYWYRQTLGQGPEFLTYFQNEAQLEKSRLLSDRFSAERPKGSFSTLEIQRTEQGDSAMYLCASSLDRDRVTSPLHFGNGTRLTVT.

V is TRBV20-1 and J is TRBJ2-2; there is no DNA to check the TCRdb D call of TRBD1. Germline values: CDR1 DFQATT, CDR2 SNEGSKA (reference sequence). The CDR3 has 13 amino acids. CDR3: CSAGGQNTGELFF.

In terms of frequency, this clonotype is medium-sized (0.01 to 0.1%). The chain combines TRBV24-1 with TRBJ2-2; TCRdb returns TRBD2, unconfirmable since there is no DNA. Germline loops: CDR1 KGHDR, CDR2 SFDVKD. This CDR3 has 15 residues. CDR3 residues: CATSETSGSDGELFF.

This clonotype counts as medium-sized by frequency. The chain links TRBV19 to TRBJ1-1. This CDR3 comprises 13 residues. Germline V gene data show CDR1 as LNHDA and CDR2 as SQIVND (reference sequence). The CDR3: CASSILGNTEAFF. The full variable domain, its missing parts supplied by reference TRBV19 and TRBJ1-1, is DGGITQSPKYLFRKEGQNVTLSCEQNLNHDAMYWYRQDPGQGLRLIYYSQIVNDFQKGDIAEGYSVSREKKESFPLTVTSAQKNPTAFYLCASSILGNTEAFFGQGTRLTVV.

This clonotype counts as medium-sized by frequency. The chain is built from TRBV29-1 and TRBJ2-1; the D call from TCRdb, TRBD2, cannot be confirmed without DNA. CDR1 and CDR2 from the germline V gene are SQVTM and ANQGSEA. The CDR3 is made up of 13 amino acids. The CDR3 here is CSAQAAGGNEQFF.

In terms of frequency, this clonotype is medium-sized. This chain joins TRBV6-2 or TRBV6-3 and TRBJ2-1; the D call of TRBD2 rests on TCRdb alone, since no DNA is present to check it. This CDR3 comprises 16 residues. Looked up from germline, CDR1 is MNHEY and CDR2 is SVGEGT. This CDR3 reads CASSRWTSGLKNEQFF.

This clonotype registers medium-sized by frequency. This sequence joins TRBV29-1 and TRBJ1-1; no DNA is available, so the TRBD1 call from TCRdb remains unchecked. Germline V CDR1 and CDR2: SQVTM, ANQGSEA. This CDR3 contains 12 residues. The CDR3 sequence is CSVEDQGPEAFF.

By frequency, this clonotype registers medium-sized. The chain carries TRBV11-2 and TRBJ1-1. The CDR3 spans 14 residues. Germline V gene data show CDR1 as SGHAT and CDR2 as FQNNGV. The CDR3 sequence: CASSLVGMNTEAFF.

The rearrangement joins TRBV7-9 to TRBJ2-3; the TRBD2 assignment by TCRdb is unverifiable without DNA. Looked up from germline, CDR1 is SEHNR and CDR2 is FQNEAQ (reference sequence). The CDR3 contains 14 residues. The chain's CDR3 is CASSLGGLPHTQYF.

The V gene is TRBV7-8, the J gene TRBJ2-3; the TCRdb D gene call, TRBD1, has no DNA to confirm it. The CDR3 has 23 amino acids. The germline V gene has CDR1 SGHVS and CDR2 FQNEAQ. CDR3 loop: CASSLPRHSGFGTGRGPKVTQYF.

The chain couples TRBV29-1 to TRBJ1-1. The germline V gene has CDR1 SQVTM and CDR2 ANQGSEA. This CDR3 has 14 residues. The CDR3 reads CSVREGGVYTEAFF.

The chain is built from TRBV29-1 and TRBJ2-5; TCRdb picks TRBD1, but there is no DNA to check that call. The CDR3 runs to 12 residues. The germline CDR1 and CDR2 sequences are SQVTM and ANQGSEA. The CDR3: CSVDREQETQYF.

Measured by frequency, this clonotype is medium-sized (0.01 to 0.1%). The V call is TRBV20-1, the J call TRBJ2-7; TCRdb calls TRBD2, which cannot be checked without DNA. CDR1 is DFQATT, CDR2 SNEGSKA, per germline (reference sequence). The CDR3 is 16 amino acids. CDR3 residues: CSARDEQAGWSYEQYF.

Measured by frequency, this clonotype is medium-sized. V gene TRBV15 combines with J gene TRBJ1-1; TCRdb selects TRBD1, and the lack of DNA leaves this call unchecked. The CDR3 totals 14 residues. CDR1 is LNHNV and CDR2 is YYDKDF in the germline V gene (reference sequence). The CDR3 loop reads CATSSQGGHTEAFF.

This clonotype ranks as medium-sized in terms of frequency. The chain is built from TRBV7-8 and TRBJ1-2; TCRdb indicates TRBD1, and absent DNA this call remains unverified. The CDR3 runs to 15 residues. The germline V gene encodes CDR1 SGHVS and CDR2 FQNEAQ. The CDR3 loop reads CASSSSTGSAGGYTF.

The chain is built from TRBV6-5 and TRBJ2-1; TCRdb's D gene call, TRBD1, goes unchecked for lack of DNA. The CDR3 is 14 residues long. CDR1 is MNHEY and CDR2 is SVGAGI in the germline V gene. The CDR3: CASSSTGVGSGQFF.

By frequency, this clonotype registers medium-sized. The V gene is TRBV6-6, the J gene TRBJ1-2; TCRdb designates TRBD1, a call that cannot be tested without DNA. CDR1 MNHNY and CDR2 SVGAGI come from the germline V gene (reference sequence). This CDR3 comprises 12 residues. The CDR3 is CASIGTNYGYTF.

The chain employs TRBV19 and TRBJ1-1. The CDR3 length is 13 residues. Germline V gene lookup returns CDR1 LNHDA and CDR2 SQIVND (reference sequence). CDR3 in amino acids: CASSFSPDTEAFF.

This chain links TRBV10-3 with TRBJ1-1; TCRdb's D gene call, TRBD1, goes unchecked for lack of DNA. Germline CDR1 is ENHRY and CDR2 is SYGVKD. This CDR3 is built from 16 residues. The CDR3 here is CATGDSGTTVGTEAFF.

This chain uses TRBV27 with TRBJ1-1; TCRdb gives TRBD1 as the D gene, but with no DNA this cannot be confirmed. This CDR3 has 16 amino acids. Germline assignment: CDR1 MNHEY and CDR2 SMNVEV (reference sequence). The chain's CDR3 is CASSPLPGTGNTEAFF.

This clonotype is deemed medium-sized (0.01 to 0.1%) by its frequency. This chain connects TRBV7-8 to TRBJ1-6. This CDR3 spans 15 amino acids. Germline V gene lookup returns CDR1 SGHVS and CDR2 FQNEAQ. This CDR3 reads CASLDRVSYNSPLHF.

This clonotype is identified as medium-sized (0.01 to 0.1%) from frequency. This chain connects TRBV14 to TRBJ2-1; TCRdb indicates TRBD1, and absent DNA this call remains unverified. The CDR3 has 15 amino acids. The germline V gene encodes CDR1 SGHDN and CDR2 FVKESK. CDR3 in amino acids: CASSHGQGWYNEQFF.